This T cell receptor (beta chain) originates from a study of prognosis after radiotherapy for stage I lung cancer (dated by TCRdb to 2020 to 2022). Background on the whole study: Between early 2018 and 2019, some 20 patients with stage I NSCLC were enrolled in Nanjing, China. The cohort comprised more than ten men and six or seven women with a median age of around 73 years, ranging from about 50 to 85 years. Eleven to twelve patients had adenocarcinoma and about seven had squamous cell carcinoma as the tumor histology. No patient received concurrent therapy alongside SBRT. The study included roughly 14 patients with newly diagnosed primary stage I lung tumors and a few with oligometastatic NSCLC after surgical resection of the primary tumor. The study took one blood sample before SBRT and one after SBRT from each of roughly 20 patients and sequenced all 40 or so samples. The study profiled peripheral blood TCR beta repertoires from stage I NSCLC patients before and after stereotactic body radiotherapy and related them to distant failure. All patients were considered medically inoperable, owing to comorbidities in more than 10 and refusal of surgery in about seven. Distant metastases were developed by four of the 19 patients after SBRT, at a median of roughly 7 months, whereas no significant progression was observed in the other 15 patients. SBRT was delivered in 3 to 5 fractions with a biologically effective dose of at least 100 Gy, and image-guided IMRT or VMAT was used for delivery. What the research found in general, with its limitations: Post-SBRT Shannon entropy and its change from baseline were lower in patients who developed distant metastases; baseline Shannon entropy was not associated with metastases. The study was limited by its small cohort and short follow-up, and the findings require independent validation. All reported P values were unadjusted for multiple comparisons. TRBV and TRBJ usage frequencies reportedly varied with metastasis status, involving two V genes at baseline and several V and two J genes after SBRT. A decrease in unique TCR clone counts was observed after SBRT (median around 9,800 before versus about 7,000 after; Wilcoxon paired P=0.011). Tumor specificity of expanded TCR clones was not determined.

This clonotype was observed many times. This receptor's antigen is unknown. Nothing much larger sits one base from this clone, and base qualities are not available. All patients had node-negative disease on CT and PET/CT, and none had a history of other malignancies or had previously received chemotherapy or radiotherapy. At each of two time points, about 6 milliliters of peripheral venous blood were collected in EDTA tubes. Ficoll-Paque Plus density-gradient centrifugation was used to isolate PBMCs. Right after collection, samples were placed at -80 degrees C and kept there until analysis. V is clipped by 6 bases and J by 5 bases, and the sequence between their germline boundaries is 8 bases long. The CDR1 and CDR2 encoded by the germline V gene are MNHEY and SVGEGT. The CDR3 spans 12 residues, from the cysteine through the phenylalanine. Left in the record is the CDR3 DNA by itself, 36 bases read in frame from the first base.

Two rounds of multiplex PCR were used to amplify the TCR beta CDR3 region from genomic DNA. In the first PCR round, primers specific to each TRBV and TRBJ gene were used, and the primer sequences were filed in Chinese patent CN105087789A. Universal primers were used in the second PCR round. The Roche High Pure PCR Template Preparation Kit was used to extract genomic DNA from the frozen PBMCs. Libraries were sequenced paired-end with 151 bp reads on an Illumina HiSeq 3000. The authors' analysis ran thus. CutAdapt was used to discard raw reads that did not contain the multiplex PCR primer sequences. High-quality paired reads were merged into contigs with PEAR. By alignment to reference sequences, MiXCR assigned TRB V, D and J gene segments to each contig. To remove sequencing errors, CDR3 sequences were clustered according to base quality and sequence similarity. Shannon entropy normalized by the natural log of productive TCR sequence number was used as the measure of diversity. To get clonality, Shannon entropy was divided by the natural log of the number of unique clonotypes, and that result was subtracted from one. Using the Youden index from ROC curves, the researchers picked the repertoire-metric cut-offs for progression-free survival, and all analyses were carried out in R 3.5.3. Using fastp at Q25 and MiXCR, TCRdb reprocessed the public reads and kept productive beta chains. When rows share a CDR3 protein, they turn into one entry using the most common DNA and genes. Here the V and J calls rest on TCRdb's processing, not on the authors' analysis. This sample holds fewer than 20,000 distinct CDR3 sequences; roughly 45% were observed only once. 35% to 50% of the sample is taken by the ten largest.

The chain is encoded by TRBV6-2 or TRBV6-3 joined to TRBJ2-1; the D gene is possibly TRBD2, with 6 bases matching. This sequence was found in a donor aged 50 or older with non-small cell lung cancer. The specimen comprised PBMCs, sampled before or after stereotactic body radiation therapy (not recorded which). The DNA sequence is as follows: TGTGCCAGCAGGGACTACAACAATGAGCAGTTCTTC. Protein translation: CASRDYNNEQFF.